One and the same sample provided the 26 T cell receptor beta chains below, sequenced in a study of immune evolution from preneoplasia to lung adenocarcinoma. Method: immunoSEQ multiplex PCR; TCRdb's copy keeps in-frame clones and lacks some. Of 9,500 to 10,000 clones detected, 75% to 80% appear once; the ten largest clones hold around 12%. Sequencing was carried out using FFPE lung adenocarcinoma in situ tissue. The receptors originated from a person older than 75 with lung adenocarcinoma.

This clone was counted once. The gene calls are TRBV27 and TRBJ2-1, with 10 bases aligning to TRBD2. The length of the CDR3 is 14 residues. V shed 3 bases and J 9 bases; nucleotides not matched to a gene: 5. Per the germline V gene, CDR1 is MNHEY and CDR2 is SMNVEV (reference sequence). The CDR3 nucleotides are TGTGCCAGCAGTTTCTCTAGCGGGGGTCTTGAGCAGTTCTTC. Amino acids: CASSFSSGGLEQFF.

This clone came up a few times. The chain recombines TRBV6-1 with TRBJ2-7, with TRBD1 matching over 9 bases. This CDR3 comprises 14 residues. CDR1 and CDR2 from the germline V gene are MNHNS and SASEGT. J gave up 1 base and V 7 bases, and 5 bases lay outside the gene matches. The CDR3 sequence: CASIGDRVSYEQYF. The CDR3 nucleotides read TGTGCCAGCATTGGGGACAGGGTGTCCTACGAGCAGTACTTC.

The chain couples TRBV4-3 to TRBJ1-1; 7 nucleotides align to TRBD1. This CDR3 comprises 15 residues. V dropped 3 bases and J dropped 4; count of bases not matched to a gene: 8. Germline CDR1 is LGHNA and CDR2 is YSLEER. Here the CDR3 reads CASSQGRDSPTEAFF. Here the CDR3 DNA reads TGCGCCAGCAGCCAGGGCCGGGACAGCCCCACTGAAGCTTTCTTT.

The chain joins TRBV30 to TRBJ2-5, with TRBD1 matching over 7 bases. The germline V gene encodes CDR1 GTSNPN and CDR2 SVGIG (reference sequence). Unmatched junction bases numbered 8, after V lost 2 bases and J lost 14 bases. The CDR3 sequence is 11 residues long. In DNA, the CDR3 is TGTGCCTGGAGTTCTTTTGGACAGGACTACTTC. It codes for CAWSSFGQDYF.

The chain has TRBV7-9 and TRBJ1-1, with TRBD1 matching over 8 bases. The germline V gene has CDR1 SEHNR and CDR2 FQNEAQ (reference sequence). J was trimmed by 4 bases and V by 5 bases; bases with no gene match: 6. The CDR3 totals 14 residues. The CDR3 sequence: CASSEGQGATEAFF. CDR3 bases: TGTGCCAGCAGCGAGGGGCAGGGGGCCACTGAAGCTTTCTTT. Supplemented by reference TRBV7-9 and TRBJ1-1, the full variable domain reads DTGVSQNPRHKITKRGQNVTFRCDPISEHNRLYWYRQTLGQGPEFLTYFQNEAQLEKSRLLSDRFSAERPKGSFSTLEIQRTEQGDSAMYLCASSEGQGATEAFFGQGTRLTVV.

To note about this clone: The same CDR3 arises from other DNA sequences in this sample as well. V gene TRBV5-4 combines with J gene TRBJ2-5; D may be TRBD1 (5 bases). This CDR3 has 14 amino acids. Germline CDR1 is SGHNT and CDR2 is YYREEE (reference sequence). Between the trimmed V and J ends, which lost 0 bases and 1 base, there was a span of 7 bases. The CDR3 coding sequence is TGTGCCAGCAGCTTGGACACAGGCCAAGAGACCCAGTACTTC. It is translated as CASSLDTGQETQYF.

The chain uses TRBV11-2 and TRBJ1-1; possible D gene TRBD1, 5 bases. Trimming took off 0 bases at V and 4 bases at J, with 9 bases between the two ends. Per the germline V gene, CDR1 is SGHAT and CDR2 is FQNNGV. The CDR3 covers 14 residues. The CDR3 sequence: CASSLDGGGTEAFF. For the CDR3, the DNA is TGTGCCAGCAGCTTAGACGGGGGAGGCACTGAAGCTTTCTTT.

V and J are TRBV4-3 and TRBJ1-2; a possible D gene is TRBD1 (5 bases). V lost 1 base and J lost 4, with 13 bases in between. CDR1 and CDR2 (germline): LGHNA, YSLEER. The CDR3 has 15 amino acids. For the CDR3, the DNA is TGCGCCAGCAGCCAAGGGGCACAGGAGGCCTATGGCTACACCTTC. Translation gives CASSQGAQEAYGYTF.

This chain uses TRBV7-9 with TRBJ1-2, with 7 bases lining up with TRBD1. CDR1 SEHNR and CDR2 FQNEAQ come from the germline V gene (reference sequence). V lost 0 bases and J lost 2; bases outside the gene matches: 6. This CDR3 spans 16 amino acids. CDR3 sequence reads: CASSLAYPGQNYGYTF. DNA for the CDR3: TGTGCCAGCAGCTTAGCTTACCCGGGACAGAACTATGGCTACACCTTC. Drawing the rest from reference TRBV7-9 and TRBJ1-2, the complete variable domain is DTGVSQNPRHKITKRGQNVTFRCDPISEHNRLYWYRQTLGQGPEFLTYFQNEAQLEKSRLLSDRFSAERPKGSFSTLEIQRTEQGDSAMYLCASSLAYPGQNYGYTFGSGTRLTVV.

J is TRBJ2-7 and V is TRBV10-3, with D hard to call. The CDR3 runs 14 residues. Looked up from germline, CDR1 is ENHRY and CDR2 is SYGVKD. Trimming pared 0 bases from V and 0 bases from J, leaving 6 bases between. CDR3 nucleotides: TGTGCCATCAGTGAGTCGGCCATCTCCTACGAGCAGTACTTC. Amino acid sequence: CAISESAISYEQYF.

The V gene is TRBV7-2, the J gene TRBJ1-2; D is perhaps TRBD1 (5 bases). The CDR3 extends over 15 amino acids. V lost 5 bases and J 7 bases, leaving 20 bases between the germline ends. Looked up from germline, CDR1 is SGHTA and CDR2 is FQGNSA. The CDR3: CASSPLVGAGSGYTF. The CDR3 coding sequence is TGTGCCAGCAGCCCCTTGGTCGGGGCAGGCAGTGGCTACACCTTC.

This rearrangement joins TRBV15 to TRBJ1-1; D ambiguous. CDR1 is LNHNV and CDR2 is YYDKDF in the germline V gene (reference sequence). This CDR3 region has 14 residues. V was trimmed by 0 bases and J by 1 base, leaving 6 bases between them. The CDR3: CATSRDRQNTEAFF. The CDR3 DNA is TGTGCCACCAGCAGAGACCGACAGAACACTGAAGCTTTCTTT.

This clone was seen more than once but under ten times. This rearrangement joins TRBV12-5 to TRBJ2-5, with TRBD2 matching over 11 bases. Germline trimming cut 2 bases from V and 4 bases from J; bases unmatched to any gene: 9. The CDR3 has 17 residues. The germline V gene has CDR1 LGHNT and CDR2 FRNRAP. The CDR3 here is CASGLFLAGGAGETQYF. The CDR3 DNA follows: TGTGCTAGTGGTTTGTTCCTAGCGGGGGGCGCAGGAGAGACCCAGTACTTC.

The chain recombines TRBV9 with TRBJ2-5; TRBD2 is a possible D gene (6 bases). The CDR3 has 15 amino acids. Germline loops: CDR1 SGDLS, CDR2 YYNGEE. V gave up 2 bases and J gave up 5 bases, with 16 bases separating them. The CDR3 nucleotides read TGTGCCAGCAGCGTCTTTAGCGGCTTGAGCGAGACCCAGTACTTC. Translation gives CASSVFSGLSETQYF.

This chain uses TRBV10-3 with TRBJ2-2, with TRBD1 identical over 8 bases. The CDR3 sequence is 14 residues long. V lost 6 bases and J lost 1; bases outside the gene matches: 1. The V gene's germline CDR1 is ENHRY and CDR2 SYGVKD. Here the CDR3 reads CAISDRGNTGELFF. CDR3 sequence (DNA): TGTGCCATCAGCGACAGGGGGAACACCGGGGAGCTGTTTTTT.

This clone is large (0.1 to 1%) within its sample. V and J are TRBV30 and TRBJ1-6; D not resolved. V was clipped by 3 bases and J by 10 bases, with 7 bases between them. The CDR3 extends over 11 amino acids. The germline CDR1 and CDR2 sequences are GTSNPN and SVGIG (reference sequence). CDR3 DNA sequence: TGTGCCTGGAGGAGGCGATCACCCCTCCACTTT. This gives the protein CAWRRRSPLHF.

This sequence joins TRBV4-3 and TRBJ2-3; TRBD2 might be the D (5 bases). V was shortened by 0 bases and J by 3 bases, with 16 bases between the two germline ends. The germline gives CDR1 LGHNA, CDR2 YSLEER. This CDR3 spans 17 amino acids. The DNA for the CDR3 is TGCGCCAGCAGCCAAGATACCCCTGCTAGCAGTACAGATACGCAGTATTTT. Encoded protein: CASSQDTPASSTDTQYF.

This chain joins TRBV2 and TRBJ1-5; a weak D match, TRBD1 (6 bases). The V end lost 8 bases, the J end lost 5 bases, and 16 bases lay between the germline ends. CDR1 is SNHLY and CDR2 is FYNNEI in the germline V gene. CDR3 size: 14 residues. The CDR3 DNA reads TGTGCCAGCTCCAAAGGGGGAGCTGATCAGCCCCAGCATTTT. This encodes CASSKGGADQPQHF.

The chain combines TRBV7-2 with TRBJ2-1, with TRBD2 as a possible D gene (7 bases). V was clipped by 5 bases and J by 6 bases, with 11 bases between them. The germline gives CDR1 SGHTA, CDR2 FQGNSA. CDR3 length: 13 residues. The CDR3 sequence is CASSLGGPNEQFF. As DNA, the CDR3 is TGTGCCAGCAGCCTCGGGGGGCCCAATGAGCAGTTCTTC.

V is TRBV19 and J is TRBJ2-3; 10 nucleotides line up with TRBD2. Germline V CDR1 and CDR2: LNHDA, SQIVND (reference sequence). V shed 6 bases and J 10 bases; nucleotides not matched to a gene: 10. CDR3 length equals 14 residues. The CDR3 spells CASRLAGGSQAQYF. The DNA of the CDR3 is TGTGCCAGTAGGTTAGCGGGGGGTTCACAGGCGCAGTATTTT.

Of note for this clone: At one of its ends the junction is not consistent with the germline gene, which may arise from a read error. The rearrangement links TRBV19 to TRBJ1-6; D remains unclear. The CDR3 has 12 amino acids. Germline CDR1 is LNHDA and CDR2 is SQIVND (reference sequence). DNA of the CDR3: TGTGCCAATAGTATGAATAATTCACCCCTCCACTTT. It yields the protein CANSMNNSPLHF.

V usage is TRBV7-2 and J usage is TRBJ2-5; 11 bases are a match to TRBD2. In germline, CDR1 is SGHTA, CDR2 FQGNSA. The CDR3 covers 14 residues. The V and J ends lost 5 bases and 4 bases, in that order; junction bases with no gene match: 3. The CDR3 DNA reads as TGTGCCAGCAGCCGCGGGACTAGCGGAGAGACCCAGTACTTC. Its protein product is CASSRGTSGETQYF. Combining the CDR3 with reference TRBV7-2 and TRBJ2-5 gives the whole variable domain GAGVSQSPSNKVTEKGKDVELRCDPISGHTALYWYRQSLGQGLEFLIYFQGNSAPDKSGLPSDRFSAERTGGSVSTLTIQRTQQEDSAVYLCASSRGTSGETQYFGPGTRLLVL.

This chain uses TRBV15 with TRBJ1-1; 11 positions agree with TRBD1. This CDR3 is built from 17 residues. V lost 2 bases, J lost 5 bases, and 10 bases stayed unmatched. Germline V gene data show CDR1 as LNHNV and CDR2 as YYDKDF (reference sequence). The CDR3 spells CATSRYGTGGTGTEAFF. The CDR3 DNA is TGTGCCACCAGCAGATACGGGACAGGGGGAACTGGGACTGAAGCTTTCTTT.

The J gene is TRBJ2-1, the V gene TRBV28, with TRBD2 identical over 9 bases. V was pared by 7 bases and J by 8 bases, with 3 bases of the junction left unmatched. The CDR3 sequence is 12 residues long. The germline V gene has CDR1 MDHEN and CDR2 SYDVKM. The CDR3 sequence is CASKRLADEQFF. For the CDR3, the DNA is TGTGCCAGCAAACGACTAGCGGATGAGCAGTTCTTC.

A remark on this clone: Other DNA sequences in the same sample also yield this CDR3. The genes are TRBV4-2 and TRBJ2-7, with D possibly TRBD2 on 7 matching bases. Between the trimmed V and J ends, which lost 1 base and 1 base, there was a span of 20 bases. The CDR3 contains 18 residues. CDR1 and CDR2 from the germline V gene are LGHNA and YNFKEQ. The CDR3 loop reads CASSQGLVGGEKSYEQYF. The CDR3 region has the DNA TGTGCCAGCAGCCAAGGATTAGTAGGGGGGGAAAAATCCTACGAGCAGTACTTC.

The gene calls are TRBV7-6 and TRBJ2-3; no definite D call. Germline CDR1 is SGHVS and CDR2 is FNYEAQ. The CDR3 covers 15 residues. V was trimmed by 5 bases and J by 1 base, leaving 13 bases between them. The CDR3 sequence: CASSAEWARTDTQYF. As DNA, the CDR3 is TGTGCCAGCAGCGCCGAGTGGGCCCGCACAGATACGCAGTATTTT.